This record concerns one T cell receptor beta chain sequence. This entry belongs to a study of blood T cells in healthy people across ages. A sample-barcoded 5' primer and a J-beta primer mix were used in a second PCR of roughly 7 to 11 cycles. Every single cDNA molecule received a tag from a template-switch adaptor with 12 random nucleotides. TCRdb analysed the 5' RACE reads with MiXCR anew, one entry per CDR3 protein. The sample holds 850,000 to 1,100,000 distinct CDR3 sequences, about two fifths seen once. CDR1 is DFQATT and CDR2 is SNEGSKA in the germline V gene (reference sequence). The length of the CDR3 is 14 residues. With 5 bases clipped from V and 6 bases from J, the junction kept 5 bases outside the gene matches.

This clonotype was obtained from a man aged 18 to 29 in good health. This sequence joins TRBV20-1 and TRBJ1-4; TRBD1 aligns across 11 bases. What was sequenced was blood. The CDR3 nucleotides are TGCAGTGCTTTGGGGGGACAGGGGGATGAAAAACTGTTTTTT. Residues: CSALGGQGDEKLFF.